Listed below are T cell receptor beta chains from one sample, sequenced in a study of Graves' ophthalmopathy and Graves' hyperthyroidism. TCRdb redid the calling of the multiplex PCR reads with MiXCR, one entry per CDR3 protein. The profile shows approximately 700,000 distinct CDR3 sequences, 35% to 45% of them singletons. Sequencing was carried out using peripheral blood. These receptors came from an adult man with Graves' ophthalmopathy. The CDR3 runs from the conserved cysteine through the conserved F or W. The D gene is left open where the match is weak. Only part of the rows carry a size: once, few, many, or a class if the clone is expanded.

v_call,j_call,clone_size,d_call,cdr3_nt,cdr3_aa
TRBV20-1,TRBJ1-5,many,NA,TGCAGTGCTAGAGATCTGGGGAGTGCTCAGCCCCAGCATTTT,CSARDLGSAQPQHF
TRBV7-3,TRBJ2-7,NA,NA,TGTGCCAGCAGCCAAGAGCGGGCCTACGAGCAGTACTTC,CASSQERAYEQYF
TRBV7-9,TRBJ1-1,many,NA,TGTGCCAGCAGCCGCCCCCCGGCTCTCGGGTCGTTGACTGAAGCTTTCTTT,CASSRPPALGSLTEAFF
TRBV11-2,TRBJ2-6,many,NA,TGTGCCAGCAGCTTAGGTTGGGGATCTGGGGCCAACGTCCTGACTTTC,CASSLGWGSGANVLTF
TRBV29-1,TRBJ2-7,NA,TRBD2,TGCAGCGTTGGACTAGCGGGAGATTCCTACGAGCAGTACTTC,CSVGLAGDSYEQYF
TRBV2,TRBJ2-2,NA,TRBD1,TGTGCCAGCAGCTCCGGGACAGGGACCGGGGAGCTGTTTTTT,CASSSGTGTGELFF
TRBV20-1,TRBJ2-7,many,NA,TGCAGTGCTAGAATCTCAGGGGTCGTCGGGCAGTACTTC,CSARISGVVGQYF
TRBV9,TRBJ2-2,NA,TRBD1,TGTGCCAGCAGCACCGGACAGGGGCTTAACACCGGGGAGCTGTTTTTT,CASSTGQGLNTGELFF
TRBV9,TRBJ2-2,many,NA,TGTGCCAGCAGCGTAGGGGGGCTCAAGAACACCGGGGAGCTGTTTTTT,CASSVGGLKNTGELFF
TRBV11-1,TRBJ1-5,once,TRBD1,TGTGCCAGCTCACCAGGGGGGGAACGGAATCAGCCCCAGCATTTT,CASSPGGERNQPQHF
TRBV18,TRBJ1-5,few,NA,TGTGCCAGCTCACCCCTCCGGGACAATCAGCCCCAGCATTTT,CASSPLRDNQPQHF
TRBV6-5,TRBJ2-6,few,NA,TGTGCCAGCAGTTACGCATGGGGGTTCAGGGCCAACGTCCTGACTTTC,CASSYAWGFRANVLTF
TRBV20-1,TRBJ1-4,many,NA,TGCAGTGCTGGGAGACTGAATAATGAAAAACTGTTTTTT,CSAGRLNNEKLFF
TRBV14,TRBJ2-3,few,TRBD2,TGTGCCAGCAGCCAAGCGGGAGGTCACGCAGATACGCAGTATTTT,CASSQAGGHADTQYF
TRBV7-2,TRBJ1-2,NA,NA,TGTGCCAGCAACTCTCTTGATCGGGGGCCTTTTAACTATGGCTACACCTTC,CASNSLDRGPFNYGYTF
TRBV7-8,TRBJ2-5,NA,TRBD2,TGTGCCAGCAGCTTAGCGCTTTTAGCGGGGGGGCGGGAGACCCAGTACTTC,CASSLALLAGGRETQYF